The next 15 T cell receptor beta chains were all read from a single sample in a study of T cell changes during pregnancy in multiple sclerosis. Generated by immunoSEQ multiplex PCR, the TCRdb table keeps only in-frame clones and is missing some. The sample includes about 74,000 clones, roughly nine tenths of them seen just once. This specimen was peripheral blood, taken before pregnancy. The source is a female donor with multiple sclerosis, enrolled in a pregnancy study.

This chain connects TRBV6-1 to TRBJ1-2; D unclear. In germline, CDR1 is MNHNS, CDR2 SASEGT. With 1 base removed from V and 4 bases from J, the gap between germline ends came to 10 bases. The CDR3 has 14 amino acids. DNA of the CDR3: TGTGCCAGCAGTGAAGGGGTAGGAGCCTATGGCTACACCTTC. Its translation is CASSEGVGAYGYTF.

The V gene is TRBV5-6, the J gene TRBJ2-5; the match to TRBD2 covers 11 bases. The CDR3 sequence is 17 residues long. Trimming cost V 3 bases and J 0 bases; bases outside gene matches: 7. CDR1 SGHDT and CDR2 YYEEEE come from the germline V gene. The CDR3 loop reads CASSWGLAGGNQETQYF. For the CDR3, the DNA is TGTGCCAGCAGCTGGGGTCTAGCGGGGGGCAACCAAGAGACCCAGTACTTC.

The chain links TRBV19 to TRBJ2-1; weak D call: TRBD2 (7 bases). Trimming removed 5 bases at V and 4 bases at J, with 18 bases between. Germline assignment: CDR1 LNHDA and CDR2 SQIVND (reference sequence). This CDR3 comprises 16 residues. Here the CDR3 DNA reads TGTGCCAGTAGTTTCTCTAAGGGGGGGCGGTACAATGAGCAGTTCTTC. Translation gives CASSFSKGGRYNEQFF.

The chain carries TRBV6-5 and TRBJ2-7; TRBD2 might be the D (5 bases). The length of the CDR3 is 13 residues. V lost 2 bases and J 3 bases, leaving 8 bases between the germline ends. In germline, CDR1 is MNHEY, CDR2 SVGAGI. CDR3 bases: TGTGCCAGCAGTTACACGGGATACTACGAGCAGTACTTC. The encoded protein is CASSYTGYYEQYF.

The chain couples TRBV9 to TRBJ1-4; D may be TRBD1 (5 bases). The CDR3 runs 15 residues. Germline CDR1 and CDR2: SGDLS and YYNGEE. Trimming shortened V by 3 bases and J by 8 bases, and 17 bases separated the two germline ends. DNA for the CDR3: TGTGCCAGCAGCGAGAGAACAGGCTTAGGAGAAAAACTGTTTTTT. It translates to CASSERTGLGEKLFF.

The CDR3 region has the DNA TGTGCCAGCAGCCCGCACGCCATCGGCGGGGTGAAGGAGACCCAGTACTTC. Translated, it gives CASSPHAIGGVKETQYF. The chain employs TRBV7-9 and TRBJ2-5; perhaps TRBD2 as D (6 bases). The V gene lost 5 bases and the J gene lost 5 bases, with 24 bases spanning the gap. This CDR3 is 17 amino acids long. CDR1 is SEHNR, CDR2 FQNEAQ, per germline (reference sequence).

Note on this clone: This CDR3 is also generated by other DNA sequences in the sample. The chain recombines TRBV6-5 with TRBJ1-1; 9 positions match TRBD1. V was clipped by 2 bases and J by 5 bases; unmatched bases: 0. CDR3 length: 13 amino acids. CDR1 and CDR2 from the germline V gene are MNHEY and SVGAGI. The CDR3 loop reads CASSYGTGTEAFF. CDR3 DNA sequence: TGTGCCAGCAGTTACGGGACAGGGACTGAAGCTTTCTTT.

The chain employs TRBV6-6 and TRBJ2-5; perhaps TRBD1 as D (6 bases). The CDR3 is made up of 14 amino acids. Germline values: CDR1 MNHNY, CDR2 SVGAGI (reference sequence). Between the trimmed V and J ends, which lost 9 bases and 0 bases, there was a span of 14 bases. The CDR3 protein is CARDLQGNQETQYF. For the CDR3, the DNA is TGTGCCAGAGACCTACAGGGAAACCAAGAGACCCAGTACTTC.

The rearrangement links TRBV18 to TRBJ2-3, with 7 positions matching TRBD1. J gave up 3 bases and V 5 bases, and 5 bases lay outside the gene matches. The CDR3 has 14 amino acids. Germline V gives CDR1 KGHSH, CDR2 LQKENI. The CDR3 region has the DNA TGTGCCAGCTCATTTACGACAGGGACAGATACGCAGTATTTT. It codes for CASSFTTGTDTQYF.

A single count supports this clone. As DNA, the CDR3 is TGTGCCTGGAGTTTTGGACAGGGGGCGAGGAATCAGCCCCAGCATTTT. Translating it yields CAWSFGQGARNQPQHF. The gene calls are TRBV30 and TRBJ1-5; 11 nucleotides match TRBD1. This CDR3 is built from 16 residues. The V gene end was trimmed by 2 bases and the J gene end by 4 bases; junction bases not matched to a gene: 7. Germline loops: CDR1 GTSNPN, CDR2 SVGIG (reference sequence). The entire variable domain, with the rest obtained from reference TRBV30 and TRBJ1-5, is as follows: SQTIHQWPATLVQPVGSPLSLECTVEGTSNPNLYWYRQAAGRGLQLLFYSVGIGQISSEVPQNLSASRPQDRQFILSSKKLLLSDSGFYLCAWSFGQGARNQPQHFGDGTRLSIL.

The rearrangement uses TRBV19 and TRBJ1-5, with TRBD1 identical over 7 bases. The CDR3 contains 16 residues. V trimming: 5 bases; J trimming: 5 bases; junction bases outside the gene matches: 12. Germline V gene data show CDR1 as LNHDA and CDR2 as SQIVND (reference sequence). The CDR3 DNA is TGTGCCAGTAGTGCACTGGAAGGGGGCGCGGATCAGCCCCAGCATTTT. Amino acids: CASSALEGGADQPQHF.

CDR3 sequence: CASSLMRTEAFF. The CDR3, as DNA: TGTGCCAGCAGCTTGATGAGGACTGAAGCTTTCTTT. The chain is built from TRBV5-6 and TRBJ1-1; no reliable D call. Trimming shortened V by 1 base and J by 5 bases, and 6 bases separated the two germline ends. Germline lookup yields CDR1 SGHDT and CDR2 YYEEEE. The CDR3 is 12 amino acids. Full variable domain (rest looked up from reference TRBV5-6 and TRBJ1-1): DAGVTQSPTHLIKTRGQQVTLRCSPKSGHDTVSWYQQALGQGPQFIFQYYEEEERQRGNFPDRFSGHQFPNYSSELNVNALLLGDSALYLCASSLMRTEAFFGQGTRLTVV.

V is TRBV5-1 and J is TRBJ2-7, with 7 nucleotides matching TRBD1. Germline-derived CDR1 and CDR2 are SGHRS and YFSETQ. The junction had 2 bases not matched to a gene; V was cut back by 2 bases and J by 0 bases. This CDR3 has 14 amino acids. CDR3 sequence (DNA): TGCGCCAGCAGCTTCGGGACAGACTCCTACGAGCAGTACTTC. Amino acid sequence: CASSFGTDSYEQYF. The full variable domain, with the rest looked up from reference TRBV5-1 and TRBJ2-7, is KAGVTQTPRYLIKTRGQQVTLSCSPISGHRSVSWYQQTPGQGLQFLFEYFSETQRNKGNFPGRFSGRQFSNSRSEMNVSTLELGDSALYLCASSFGTDSYEQYFGPGTRLTVT.

To note about this clone: This specimen includes other DNA sequences encoding the same CDR3. This chain links TRBV4-1 with TRBJ1-1; D may be TRBD1 (5 bases). V gave up 0 bases and J gave up 5 bases, with 7 bases separating them. This CDR3 contains 13 residues. Germline V gene data show CDR1 as MGHRA and CDR2 as YSYEKL. The CDR3 reads CASSQDRDTEAFF. The CDR3 bases are TGCGCCAGCAGCCAAGACAGGGATACTGAAGCTTTCTTT.

This chain connects TRBV5-6 to TRBJ2-7; a weak D match, TRBD1 (5 bases). CDR3 length: 15 amino acids. Deletions cut 4 bases from V and 4 bases from J, with 18 bases between. Germline V gene sequence: CDR1 SGHDT, CDR2 YYEEEE. CDR3 in amino acids: CASSPILAGQYEQYF. The CDR3 DNA is TGTGCCAGCAGCCCGATTTTGGCAGGGCAGTACGAGCAGTACTTC.